This note documents a single T cell receptor (beta chain) sequence. The target of this receptor is not known. Base qualities are missing; no much larger clone stands one base away. This sample was taken from a study of blood T cells in healthy people across ages (dated by TCRdb to about 2015). Turning to the overall study: Template switching captured roughly one uniquely barcoded TCR beta cDNA molecule per two T cells in model experiments. For two donors (one aged 18 to 30 and one aged 80 or older), the study analyzed two additional independent replicas of 1 million unique cDNA reads from the same blood draw. To track age-related changes in TCR beta repertoire diversity, the study relied on deep sequencing normalized with unique cDNA molecular identifiers. The donors were divided into four age groups: young (average around 16 years), middle-aged (almost 40), aged (about 60) and long-lived (roughly 82). On the study overall, not on this receptor specifically: Since profiling was done on bulk unsorted PBMCs, naive and antigen-experienced compartments could not be conclusively compared. As age increased, observed TCR beta diversity per million T cells dropped in a roughly linear way, and a significant reduction was already evident by age approximately 40. Because the CMV infection status of the donors was unknown, age-related changes in expanded clonotypes may potentially have been confounded. The percentage of naive T cells measured by flow cytometry correlated strongly with observed TCR beta diversity. The long-lived group showed more naive CD4+ T cells, fewer expanded clones and increased TCR diversity than the aged group, suggesting age selection. Estimates of total diversity based on one million sequenced T cells were regarded as lower bounds and as underestimates.

Donors were a few dozen systemically healthy Caucasian individuals from Russia aged 6 to 90 years. Ten milliliters of peripheral blood were drawn from each donor into EDTA-treated Vacutainer tubes. PBMCs were isolated by Ficoll-Paque density-gradient centrifugation, with at least 6 million obtained per sample. Total RNA, at least 5 micrograms per sample, was extracted from PBMCs with Trizol reagent. For every donor, an aliquot of PBMCs went through flow cytometry to measure the percentages of naive CD45RAhigh/CD27high T cells. In the germline V gene, CDR1 corresponds to LGHNA and CDR2 to YSLEER. The V end loses 4 bases and the J end loses 0 bases, and a stretch of 16 bases separates them. CDR3 length: 17 amino acids, cysteine to phenylalanine. The sequence is cut down to CDR3 DNA, 51 bases in frame from base 1. The library was made by 5' RACE. Sequencing relied on an Illumina HiSeq 2500. A second 7 to 11 cycle PCR used a sample-barcoded 5' primer and a J-beta primer mix. A template-switch 5' adaptor carrying 12 random nucleotides introduced a unique molecular identifier onto each TCR beta cDNA molecule. Each sample yielded at least 3 million CDR3-containing paired-end reads. First-strand cDNA synthesis was performed from all RNA using the Mint cDNA synthesis kit, with priming by a TRBC-specific oligonucleotide. After uracil-DNA glycosylase treatment, a first 18-cycle PCR used universal primers M1SS and BC2_uni_R on all cDNA. As for the authors' bioinformatics: For normalization, 1 million high-quality reads, each with a distinct molecular identifier, were randomly selected from each sample. Instead of being binned into consensus sequences, reads with shared molecular identifiers were discarded. MiTCR, set to a Q25 quality threshold and the strictest error-elimination algorithm, was used for CDR3 identification, clonotype clustering and error correction. Lower-bound total TCR beta diversity was estimated with a nonparametric unseen species model using Euler transformation. TCRdb redid the processing of the public reads, applying fastp at Q25 and MiXCR, and retained in-frame beta chains. For every CDR3 protein sequence, its rows merge into one entry that carries the most common genes and DNA. These V and J calls rely on TCRdb rather than the paper's analysis. This sample gives hundreds of thousands of distinct CDR3 sequences in total; approximately 25% of them show up just once. The ten largest clonotypes hold more than 7.5% of the sample.

This sample was shared with a second study, whose subject was T cells of mothers and their children. The second investigation adds: The donors were nine systemically healthy Caucasian individuals, made up of three mothers and their six children. cDNA synthesis consumed the entire amount of extracted RNA, loaded at about 1.5 ug RNA in each 15 ul reaction. Sample barcodes and 2-4 random nucleotides were added via the M1S primer in the second PCR. Each mother yielded over 8.5 million TCR beta CDR3 reads and each child about 3 million reads. In both related and unrelated pairs, thymic selection shapes the output of TCR recombination in a similar way, with inherited differences having only a minor effect. Normalized repertoire overlap was always found to be slightly, but never significantly, higher in related mother-child pairs than in unrelated mother-child pairs. No persistent microchimeric T cell clones were found, with a detection sensitivity of 75 to 100 clones per million clonotypes. In the study, deep NGS was used to compare the TCR beta repertoires of mothers and children, and features distinguishing related mother-child pairs from unrelated individuals were sought. Mothers averaged roughly 40 +/- 4 years of age and children averaged about 10 +/- 4 years. Libraries were sequenced on Illumina HiSeq 2000 with 100+100 nt paired-end reads after adapter ligation with NEBNext reagents. Mother and child libraries were prepared a month apart and sequenced in separate runs to prevent cross-contamination. Between about 500,000 and 2,300,000 distinct TCR beta clonotypes were identified per donor. Naive TCR beta clonotypes were estimated from low-frequency clonotypes matched to each donor's FACS-determined naive share, without sorting.

Sequenced material: blood. This receptor was obtained from a boy younger than 18 in good health. This sequence uses TRBV4-3 and TRBJ1-3, with an unclear D gene assignment. This receptor has the CDR3 CASSPGSPLLSGNTIYF. In nucleotides, the sequence is TGCGCCAGCAGCCCCGGCTCGCCCCTTCTCTCTGGAAACACCATATATTTT.